A selection of T cell receptor beta chains follows, all from one sample in a study of patients and donors after allogeneic stem cell transplantation. TCRdb analysed the RT-PCR reads with MiXCR anew, one entry per CDR3 protein. The sample carries approximately 160,000 distinct CDR3 sequences, 30% recorded once. The sequenced sample consisted of blood, either unsorted or a sorted T cell fraction (not recorded which). Receptors originate from a human donor who was either an allogeneic HSCT recipient or a stem cell or donor lymphocyte infusion donor (not recorded which). It is not recorded whose cells these are; they may come from a transplant donor. The CDR3 runs from the conserved cysteine through the conserved F or W. A D gene is named only where the DNA matches it firmly. Clone size is given for some rows only: seen once, a few or many times, or a class if the clone is expanded.

-,-,TRBV4-3,TRBJ2-7,CASSQVWAGAYEQYF,TGCGCCAGCAGCCAAGTCTGGGCAGGGGCCTACGAGCAGTACTTC
-,-,TRBV24-1,TRBJ2-3,CATSDFRHTQYF,TGTGCCACCAGTGATTTTCGGCATACGCAGTATTTT
-,TRBD1,TRBV7-9,TRBJ1-1,CASSWDRNTEAFF,TGTGCCAGCAGCTGGGACAGGAACACTGAAGCTTTCTTT
few,-,TRBV28,TRBJ1-6,CASSSRGGPLSSYNSPLHF,TGTGCCAGCAGTTCTCGGGGAGGGCCCCTTAGCTCCTATAATTCACCCCTCCACTTT
-,-,TRBV25-1,TRBJ1-2,CASREASNYGYTF,TGTGCCAGCAGAGAGGCTTCTAACTATGGCTACACCTTC
many,-,TRBV18,TRBJ1-1,CASSPGVRTEAFF,TGTGCCAGCTCACCAGGGGTGAGGACTGAAGCTTTCTTT
many,-,TRBV5-5,TRBJ1-5,CASSLGGSYQPQHF,TGTGCCAGCAGCTTGGGGGGATCGTACCAGCCCCAGCATTTT
-,-,TRBV5-1,TRBJ2-2,CASSIQEANTGELFF,TGCGCCAGCAGCATACAGGAAGCGAACACCGGGGAGCTGTTTTTT
-,-,TRBV4-2,TRBJ1-5,CASSHGGAYSNQPQHF,TGTGCCAGCAGCCATGGAGGGGCCTATAGCAATCAGCCCCAGCATTTT
-,TRBD2,TRBV9,TRBJ2-7,CASSFSGGGYEQYF,TGTGCCAGCAGCTTTAGCGGGGGGGGATACGAGCAGTACTTC
-,-,TRBV7-9,TRBJ2-7,CASSLPGEPYEQYF,TGTGCCAGCAGCTTACCTGGGGAACCCTACGAGCAGTACTTC
-,TRBD2,TRBV5-1,TRBJ2-3,CASSLGTSSNTDTQYF,TGCGCCAGCAGCTTGGGGACTAGCAGTAACACAGATACGCAGTATTTT
many,-,TRBV4-3,TRBJ1-2,CASSQGFHGVGYGYTF,TGCGCCAGCAGCCAAGGGTTCCACGGAGTAGGCTATGGCTACACCTTC
few,-,TRBV30,TRBJ1-1,CAWSVQGNTEAFF,TGTGCCTGGAGTGTACAGGGGAACACTGAAGCTTTCTTT
-,TRBD1,TRBV9,TRBJ1-2,CASSVDGTGAYGYTF,TGTGCCAGCAGCGTAGACGGGACAGGGGCCTATGGCTACACCTTC
once,TRBD1,TRBV6-5,TRBJ2-5,CASSYRPTGGQETQYF,TGTGCCAGCAGTTATCGCCCTACAGGGGGGCAAGAGACCCAGTACTTC
few,-,TRBV3-1,TRBJ1-1,CASSQGGVRFFPEAFF,TGTGCCAGCAGCCAAGGGGGGGTTCGATTCTTCCCTGAAGCTTTCTTT
few,-,TRBV6-2/TRBV6-3,TRBJ2-1,CASSYFTDPANEQFF,TGTGCCAGCAGTTATTTTACAGACCCAGCCAATGAGCAGTTCTTC
few,-,TRBV29-1,TRBJ1-2,CSVARRQLTNYGYTF,TGCAGCGTTGCCCGCCGACAGCTGACTAACTATGGCTACACCTTC
many,-,TRBV18,TRBJ2-7,CASSPTGPTSYEQYF,TGTGCCAGCTCACCAACCGGACCCACCTCCTACGAGCAGTACTTC
once,TRBD1,TRBV12-3/TRBV12-4,TRBJ2-1,CASSSYPGQLNEQFF,TGTGCCAGCAGTTCCTACCCGGGACAGCTCAATGAGCAGTTCTTC
few,TRBD1,TRBV5-1,TRBJ2-2,CASGPGRTGDSGELFF,TGCGCCAGTGGCCCCGGCCGGACAGGGGATTCCGGGGAGCTGTTTTTT
-,TRBD2,TRBV7-7,TRBJ2-5,CASSETLAVQETQYF,TGTGCTAGCAGCGAAACACTAGCGGTCCAAGAGACCCAGTACTTC
-,-,TRBV4-1,TRBJ2-5,CASGLAGQYQETQYF,TGCGCCAGCGGTTTAGCGGGACAGTACCAAGAGACCCAGTACTTC
-,-,TRBV28,TRBJ2-3,CASSFVLVSDTQYF,TGTGCCAGCAGTTTCGTTTTGGTCTCAGATACGCAGTATTTT
-,-,TRBV27,TRBJ1-3,CASSGAFGNTIYF,TGTGCCAGCAGTGGAGCTTTTGGAAACACCATATATTTT
few,-,TRBV9,TRBJ2-7,CASSSTTSSYEQYF,TGTGCCAGCAGCTCTACTACTAGCTCCTACGAGCAGTACTTC
many,-,TRBV10-3,TRBJ1-1,CAISPGGAGNTEAFF,TGTGCCATCAGCCCCGGGGGCGCGGGGAACACTGAAGCTTTCTTT
many,-,TRBV6-2/TRBV6-3,TRBJ1-1,CASSYGSVARAEAFF,TGTGCCAGCAGTTATGGATCAGTGGCCCGGGCTGAAGCTTTCTTT
few,-,TRBV29-1,TRBJ2-3,CSVPDIYTDTQYF,TGCAGCGTGCCAGACATATACACAGATACGCAGTATTTT
-,-,TRBV3-1,TRBJ1-1,CASSQGSAEAFF,TGTGCCAGCAGCCAGGGGAGCGCTGAAGCTTTCTTT
few,-,TRBV18,TRBJ1-4,CASSPRTAVNEKLFF,TGTGCCAGCTCACCGCGGACAGCTGTGAATGAAAAACTGTTTTTT
many,-,TRBV4-1,TRBJ1-5,CASSQDEGRKLQPQHF,TGCGCCAGCAGCCAAGACGAGGGTAGAAAACTACAGCCCCAGCATTTT
few,-,TRBV6-2/TRBV6-3,TRBJ2-2,CASSYEYTGELFF,TGTGCCAGCAGTTACGAATACACCGGGGAGCTGTTTTTT
-,-,TRBV21-1,TRBJ2-3,CASSKAGTGQHTDTQYF,TGTGCCAGCAGCAAAGCGGGGACAGGCCAGCACACAGATACGCAGTATTTT
few,-,TRBV20-1,TRBJ1-4,CSARGPPTNEKLFF,TGCAGTGCTAGAGGGCCCCCAACTAATGAAAAACTGTTTTTT
-,-,TRBV7-2,TRBJ1-5,CASSLRTINQPQHF,TGTGCCAGCAGCTTAAGGACAATTAATCAGCCCCAGCATTTT
-,TRBD2,TRBV20-1,TRBJ2-1,CSASGGRYREQFF,TGCAGTGCTAGTGGCGGGAGGTACAGAGAGCAGTTCTTC
-,TRBD1,TRBV20-1,TRBJ1-2,CSASGQGQSSGYGYTF,TGCAGTGCTAGCGGACAGGGTCAATCTAGCGGCTATGGCTACACCTTC
few,-,TRBV4-2,TRBJ2-3,CASSPGTLQTDTQYF,TGTGCCAGCAGCCCGGGGACTCTCCAAACAGATACGCAGTATTTT
-,TRBD2,TRBV10-3,TRBJ2-1,CAISVGRDNEQFF,TGTGCCATCAGTGTCGGGAGGGATAATGAGCAGTTCTTC
-,TRBD2,TRBV15,TRBJ2-3,CATSRGGTSGGTDTQYF,TGTGCCACCAGCAGAGGAGGAACTAGCGGTGGCACAGATACGCAGTATTTT
-,-,TRBV4-1,TRBJ2-7,CASSSAAVSEQYF,TGCGCCAGCAGCTCAGCGGCAGTCTCCGAGCAGTACTTC
-,-,TRBV6-6,TRBJ1-5,CASSYSGQPNQPQHF,TGTGCCAGCAGTTACTCCGGACAGCCCAATCAGCCCCAGCATTTT
-,TRBD2,TRBV7-2,TRBJ2-2,CASTLGGDTGELFF,TGTGCCAGCACCCTGGGAGGGGACACCGGGGAGCTGTTTTTT
few,TRBD2,TRBV6-5,TRBJ2-7,CASSRGLAGSYEQYF,TGTGCCAGCAGTCGAGGACTAGCGGGATCCTACGAGCAGTACTTC
-,-,TRBV27,TRBJ2-7,CASSSGADYEQYF,TGTGCCAGCAGTTCAGGGGCTGACTACGAGCAGTACTTC
few,-,TRBV10-3,TRBJ2-1,CAISEPLVGNEQFF,TGTGCCATCAGTGAGCCCCTAGTTGGAAATGAGCAGTTCTTC
few,-,TRBV12-5,TRBJ1-1,CASGSTGGGTEAFF,TGTGCTAGTGGTTCGACCGGGGGGGGGACTGAAGCTTTCTTT
few,-,TRBV7-8,TRBJ2-5,CASSPGDQETQYF,TGTGCCAGCAGCCCCGGGGATCAAGAGACCCAGTACTTC
few,TRBD1,TRBV29-1,TRBJ1-1,CSVIGQGTEAFF,TGCAGCGTCATAGGACAGGGGACTGAAGCTTTCTTT
few,TRBD2,TRBV7-3,TRBJ2-2,CASSTSSGVTGELFF,TGTGCCAGCAGCACCTCTAGCGGGGTCACCGGGGAGCTGTTTTTT